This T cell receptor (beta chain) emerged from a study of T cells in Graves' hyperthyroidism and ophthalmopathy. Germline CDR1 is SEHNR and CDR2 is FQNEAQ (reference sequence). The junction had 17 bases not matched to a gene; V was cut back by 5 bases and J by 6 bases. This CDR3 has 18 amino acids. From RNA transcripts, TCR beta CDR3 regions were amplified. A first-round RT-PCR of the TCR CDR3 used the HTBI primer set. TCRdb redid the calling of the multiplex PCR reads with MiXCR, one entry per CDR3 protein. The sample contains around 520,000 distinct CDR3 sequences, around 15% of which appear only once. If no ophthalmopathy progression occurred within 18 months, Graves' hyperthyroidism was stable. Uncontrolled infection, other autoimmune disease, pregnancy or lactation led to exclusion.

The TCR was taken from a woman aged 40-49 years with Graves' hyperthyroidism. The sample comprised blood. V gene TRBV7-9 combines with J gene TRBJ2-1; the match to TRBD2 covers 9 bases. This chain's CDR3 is CASSPPSAGGPYSNEQFF. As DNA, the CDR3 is TGTGCCAGCAGCCCCCCGTCGGCGGGAGGGCCTTATAGCAATGAGCAGTTCTTC.